This TCR beta chain was recovered during a study of CD8 T cells in Susac syndrome. Reverse transcription of roughly 0.5 to 1 ug RNA was performed with random hexamers. An immunoSEQ multiplex PCR generated amplified TCR beta CDR3 products spanning 54 Vbeta and 13 Jbeta. From the immunoSEQ multiplex PCR reads, TCRdb called clonotypes with MiXCR, one entry per CDR3 protein. The table includes about 440,000 distinct CDR3 sequences, approximately 85% detected once. This clonotype turned up a few times. With 7 bases removed from V and 1 base from J, the gap between germline ends came to 8 bases. Germline CDR1 and CDR2: SQVTM and ANQGSEA. The CDR3 sequence is 13 residues long. From blood CD8+ and CD4+ T cells, TCR beta sequences were generated.

This receptor was taken from a human donor with multiple sclerosis. The sequenced sample consisted of CD8+ T cells from PBMCs. The chain links TRBV29-1 to TRBJ2-6; no reliable D call. The CDR3 DNA follows: TGCAGCGCCCAGAGGTCTGGGGCCAACGTCCTGACTTTC. This translates into CSAQRSGANVLTF. The entire variable domain, with the rest obtained from reference TRBV29-1 and TRBJ2-6, is as follows: SAVISQKPSRDICQRGTSLTIQCQVDSQVTMMFWYRQQPGQSLTLIATANQGSEATYESGFVIDKFPISRPNLTFSTLTVSNMSPEDSSIYLCSAQRSGANVLTFGAGSRLTVL.